The 16 T cell receptor beta chains presented below share a single source sample, sequenced in a study of cytomegalovirus exposure and HLA in healthy donors. The PCR contained 60 Vbeta and 13 Jbeta primers. Assay: immunoSEQ multiplex PCR; the TCRdb copy retains only in-frame clones and omits some. The top ten hold more than 1% of the sample, which has roughly 200,000 clones, around 90% seen once. Sequences were obtained from PBMCs. These receptors came from a boy aged 2 to 9 in good health and CMV-seronegative.

This rearrangement joins TRBV5-1 to TRBJ2-2; 7 bases are shared with TRBD1. The germline V gene encodes CDR1 SGHRS and CDR2 YFSETQ. The length of the CDR3 is 18 residues. J lost 4 bases, V lost 3 bases, and 15 bases had no gene match. This chain's CDR3 is CASSSERSRSGGTGELFF. The CDR3 nucleotides read TGCGCCAGCAGCTCGGAACGGAGCAGGTCAGGGGGCACCGGGGAGCTGTTTTTT.

The chain uses TRBV7-3 and TRBJ1-1, with 8 nucleotides matching TRBD1. The CDR3 consists of 14 residues. CDR1 and CDR2 (germline): SGHTA, FQGTGA. Losses at the gene ends were 4 bases for V and 3 bases for J; bases not matched to a gene: 4. In DNA form, the CDR3 reads TGTGCCAGCAGCTCCGACAGGGGACACACTGAAGCTTTCTTT. It yields the protein CASSSDRGHTEAFF.

The chain carries TRBV19 and TRBJ2-2, with TRBD1 matching over 8 bases. After removal of 1 base from V and 6 bases from J, the junction contained 7 bases not matched to a gene. Germline V gene lookup returns CDR1 LNHDA and CDR2 SQIVND (reference sequence). The CDR3 spans 16 residues. CDR3: CASSIVPGGGSGELFF. The CDR3, as DNA: TGTGCCAGTAGTATAGTTCCAGGGGGCGGATCCGGGGAGCTGTTTTTT.

The CDR3 DNA follows: TGTGCCAGCAGTAGCTATCGTTCACCCCTCCACTTT. Its translation: CASSSYRSPLHF. The rearrangement joins TRBV27 to TRBJ1-6; no clear D. The CDR3 length is 12 residues. Trimming removed 5 bases from V and 9 bases from J, with 8 bases in between. Germline assignment: CDR1 MNHEY and CDR2 SMNVEV (reference sequence).

V is TRBV5-1 and J is TRBJ2-1, with unresolved D. The CDR3 is 15 residues long. Looked up from germline, CDR1 is SGHRS and CDR2 is YFSETQ. V lost 1 base and J 4 bases, leaving 12 bases between the germline ends. CDR3 protein: CASSLSSHFYNEQFF. Here the CDR3 DNA reads TGCGCCAGCAGCTTGTCTAGTCACTTTTACAATGAGCAGTTCTTC. The whole variable domain, remainder taken from reference TRBV5-1 and TRBJ2-1, is KAGVTQTPRYLIKTRGQQVTLSCSPISGHRSVSWYQQTPGQGLQFLFEYFSETQRNKGNFPGRFSGRQFSNSRSEMNVSTLELGDSALYLCASSLSSHFYNEQFFGPGTRLTVL.

This clone was counted once. This rearrangement joins TRBV28 to TRBJ2-7; no definite D call. The CDR3 loop spans 12 amino acids. From germline, CDR1 is MDHEN and CDR2 SYDVKM. V gave up 10 bases and J gave up 5 bases, with 15 bases separating them. CDR3 nucleotide sequence: TGTGCCACCACCTCTATGTCGGACGAGCAGTACTTC. Translated: CATTSMSDEQYF.

The chain employs TRBV7-6 and TRBJ2-5; tentative D call: TRBD1 (5 bases). V was clipped by 5 bases and J by 5 bases, with 21 bases between them. Germline lookup yields CDR1 SGHVS and CDR2 FNYEAQ. This CDR3 comprises 16 residues. CDR3 DNA: TGTGCCAGCAGCCCACTATCAGGGCAGCCAGGGGAGACCCAGTACTTC. Encoded protein: CASSPLSGQPGETQYF.

The CDR3 DNA reads TGTGCCTGGAGTGCCTGGACAGGGAGCGGCTACACCTTC. It codes for CAWSAWTGSGYTF. The chain has TRBV30 and TRBJ1-2, with 8 bases identical to TRBD1. The J segment lost 8 bases and the V segment lost 1 base, leaving 6 bases of the junction unmatched. Germline CDR1 is GTSNPN and CDR2 is SVGIG (reference sequence). The CDR3 length is 13 residues.

The J gene is TRBJ2-1, the V gene TRBV5-4, with 8 bases aligning to TRBD1. Losses at the gene ends were 4 bases for V and 3 bases for J; bases not matched to a gene: 12. The CDR3 consists of 17 residues. Germline V lookup: CDR1 SGHNT, CDR2 YYREEE (reference sequence). As DNA, the CDR3 is TGTGCCAGCAGCCTCCAAGCTACAGGGGGAGGCTACAATGAGCAGTTCTTC. Translation gives CASSLQATGGGYNEQFF.

The rearrangement joins TRBV10-3 to TRBJ1-1, with 7 bases identical to TRBD1. Germline assignment: CDR1 ENHRY and CDR2 SYGVKD. V lost 6 bases, J lost 0 bases, and 4 bases stayed unmatched. CDR3 size: 14 residues. As DNA, the CDR3 is TGTGCCATCAGCCGGGGACAGCTGAACACTGAAGCTTTCTTT. It encodes CAISRGQLNTEAFF.

The chain links TRBV7-9 to TRBJ2-3, with TRBD2 identical over 10 bases. CDR3 length: 15 amino acids. The germline V gene has CDR1 SEHNR and CDR2 FQNEAQ (reference sequence). After removal of 4 bases from V and 5 bases from J, the junction contained 6 bases not matched to a gene. The CDR3 DNA is TGTGCCAGCAGCTCAGCGGGAGGGCCCAAAGATACGCAGTATTTT. This translates into CASSSAGGPKDTQYF.

This chain links TRBV7-9 with TRBJ2-7; 9 nucleotides align to TRBD1. V trimming: 0 bases; J trimming: 4 bases; junction bases outside the gene matches: 7. CDR1 is SEHNR and CDR2 is FQNEAQ in the germline V gene (reference sequence). The CDR3 length is 16 residues. The CDR3 region has the DNA TGTGCCAGCAGCTTAGCATCCGGGACAGGGACGTACGAGCAGTACTTC. This translates into CASSLASGTGTYEQYF.

This clone has only a few counts. This chain links TRBV2 with TRBJ2-4, with 14 bases identical to TRBD2. With V trimmed by 10 bases and J by 6 bases, 14 bases remained unmatched. The germline CDR1 and CDR2 sequences are SNHLY and FYNNEI. The CDR3 covers 17 residues. This CDR3 reads CAIRFAGTSGSINIQYF. The CDR3 DNA is TGTGCCATCAGATTCGCCGGGACTAGCGGGAGCATAAACATTCAGTACTTC.

The V and J genes are TRBV6-5 and TRBJ2-7, with TRBD1 identical over 10 bases. The germline V gene encodes CDR1 MNHEY and CDR2 SVGAGI. Trimming removed 5 bases from V and 3 bases from J; junction bases left unmatched: 7. This CDR3 spans 15 amino acids. The CDR3 sequence is CASSPTGTGVYEQYF. The DNA of the CDR3 is TGTGCCAGCAGTCCAACCGGGACAGGGGTCTACGAGCAGTACTTC.

The chain is built from TRBV30 and TRBJ1-3; D perhaps matches TRBD1 (6 bases). The V end was cut by 3 bases, the J end by 0 bases, with 9 bases between. CDR3 length: 14 residues. Per the germline V gene, CDR1 is GTSNPN and CDR2 is SVGIG (reference sequence). CDR3 in amino acids: CAWSLGHSGNTIYF. The CDR3 DNA is TGTGCCTGGAGCCTGGGACACTCTGGAAACACCATATATTTT.

This clone was detected only a few times. The chain couples TRBV6-1 to TRBJ2-7; the D gene is possibly TRBD1 (6 bases). The CDR3 is 13 residues long. CDR1 is MNHNS and CDR2 is SASEGT in the germline V gene. Trimming removed 8 bases at V and 2 bases at J, with 13 bases between. The CDR3 DNA sequence: TGTGCCAGCTCAAGGGGGAGTACCTACGAGCAGTACTTC. Translation gives CASSRGSTYEQYF.